A single sample gave rise to the 19 T cell receptor delta chains below, sequenced in a study of gamma-delta chains in newborns, infants, children. TCRdb re-analyzed the reads via CATT. Of approximately 6,900 delta-chain clones in the sample, over 2% were seen once. Material: blood. The receptors derive from a child who was a newborn, infant or young child, either healthy, febrile or measles-vaccinated (not recorded which).

By share of the sample, this clone is medium-sized (0.01 to 0.1%). This CDR3 is also generated by other DNA sequences in the sample. This chain uses TRDV1 with TRDJ2; 11 bases are a match to TRDD3. Per germline, CDR1 TSWWSYY and CDR2 QGS. Losses at the gene ends were 4 bases for V and 9 bases for J; bases not matched to a gene: 25. CDR3 length: 21 residues. This CDR3 is CALGASSVHSLYWGIETQLFF. DNA of the CDR3: TGTGCTCTTGGGGCCTCCTCGGTCCACTCCTTGTACTGGGGGATAGAGACACAACTCTTCTTT.

Turning to this clone: A read error likely explains this, since a far larger clone differs by one base. V and J are TRDV2 and TRDJ3; 7 positions match TRDD3. In germline, CDR1 is GEAIGNYY, CDR2 EKD. The length of the CDR3 is 21 residues. In nucleotides, the CDR3 is TGTGCCTATGACACCGCAGGACGCTGGGGGCCTTCCTCCTGGGACACCCGACAGATGTTTTTC. It yields the protein CAYDTAGRWGPSSWDTRQMFF.

This clone was seen many times. The chain carries TRDV2 and TRDJ3, with 13 nucleotides matching TRDD3. Germline V lookup: CDR1 GEAIGNYY, CDR2 EKD. The CDR3 extends over 20 amino acids. The V and J ends lost 0 bases and 5 bases, in that order; junction bases with no gene match: 9. CDR3 region: CACDTPYWGIRHRDTRQMFF. In DNA form, the CDR3 reads TGTGCCTGTGACACCCCGTACTGGGGGATACGCCACCGGGACACCCGACAGATGTTTTTC.

The sample holds a few counts of this clone. This may stem from a read error, because a much larger clone lies one nucleotide away. This sample includes further DNA sequences coding for the same CDR3. V is TRDV2 and J is TRDJ3; 8 positions agree with TRDD3. The CDR3 has 20 residues. CDR1 GEAIGNYY and CDR2 EKD come from the germline V gene. The CDR3 sequence is CACVSLTGGPKGWDTRQMFF. CDR3 sequence (DNA): TGTGCCTGTGTCAGCCTTACTGGGGGTCCTAAGGGCTGGGACACCCGCCAGATGTTTTTC.

This clone is classed as medium-sized. The V gene is TRDV3, the J gene TRDJ1, with TRDD3 matching over 12 bases. Trimming at V came to 3 bases and at J to 0 bases, leaving 29 bases not matched to a gene. Per the germline V gene, CDR1 is TVYSNPD and CDR2 is GDNSRS (reference sequence). The CDR3 extends over 23 amino acids. CDR3 nucleotides: TGTGCCTTCCGTGTTGACCGGTACTGGGGGATACTCACCGGCCAGGGTTACACCGATAAACTCATCTTT. Amino acid sequence: CAFRVDRYWGILTGQGYTDKLIF.

This clone has a handful of counts. TCRdb's entry gives the protein of a much larger clone, which mismatches this DNA's translation at residue 6, likely from a read error; the protein reported here is translated from the DNA. The chain carries TRDV2 and TRDJ3; perhaps TRDD3 as D (5 bases). V was cut by 0 bases and J by 0 bases, with 11 bases left in between. This CDR3 has 18 residues. Per germline, CDR1 GEAIGNYY and CDR2 EKD. Written as DNA, the CDR3 is TGTGCCTGTGACACCCGGGGGTCGAGCTCCTGGGACACCCGACAGATGTTTTTC. It yields the protein CACDTRGSSSWDTRQMFF.

This clone was counted a few times. TCRdb's entry gives the protein of a much larger clone, which mismatches this DNA's translation at residue 6, likely from a read error; the protein reported here is translated from the DNA. This sequence joins TRDV2 and TRDJ3, with 10 nucleotides matching TRDD3. The germline CDR1 and CDR2 sequences are GEAIGNYY and EKD. Trimming cost V 2 bases and J 0 bases; bases outside gene matches: 9. The CDR3 has 20 amino acids. In DNA form, the CDR3 reads TGTGCCTGTGACATCGAATGGGGGATACCTAGCTCCTGGGACACCCGACAGATGTTTTTC. It codes for CACDIEWGIPSSWDTRQMFF.

Comments on this clone: TCRdb has a much larger clone's protein, which differs at residue 8 from the translation of this DNA, likely because of a read error; what is shown is the protein translated from the DNA. This chain connects TRDV2 to TRDJ3; a possible D gene is TRDD3 (6 bases). The germline V and J ends were trimmed by 0 bases and 5 bases, with 16 bases remaining between them. Germline assignment: CDR1 GEAIGNYY and CDR2 EKD. There are 18 residues in the CDR3. CDR3 amino acids: CACDTVGAGTRDTRQMFF. For the CDR3, the DNA is TGTGCCTGTGACACCGTGGGGGCTGGGACCCGGGACACCCGACAGATGTTTTTC.

As concerns this clone: A read error is likely here: a far larger clone is one base away. Other DNA variants within this sample encode the same CDR3. The rearrangement joins TRDV2 to TRDJ3, with 12 positions matching TRDD3. The V segment lost 2 bases and the J segment 4 bases; nucleotides outside the gene matches: 5. The germline gives CDR1 GEAIGNYY, CDR2 EKD. There are 18 residues in the CDR3. The CDR3: CACDSTGGYSWDTRQMFF. The CDR3 DNA reads as TGTGCCTGTGACAGTACTGGGGGATACTCATGGGACACCCGACAGATGTTTTTC.

This clone is medium-sized within its sample. Other DNA sequences in this sample translate to the same CDR3. V usage is TRDV2 and J usage is TRDJ3; TRDD3 agrees at 12 bases. CDR1 and CDR2 from the germline V gene are GEAIGNYY and EKD. The CDR3 sequence is 19 residues long. Losses at the gene ends were 2 bases for V and 0 bases for J; bases not matched to a gene: 4. CDR3 sequence (DNA): TGTGCCTGTGACATACTGGGGGATACAAGCTCCTGGGACACCCGACAGATGTTTTTC. This translates into CACDILGDTSSWDTRQMFF.

This clone was seen a handful of times. The amino acid sequence in TCRdb belongs to a much larger clone and departs from this DNA's translation at residue 12, likely a sequencing read error; the sequence shown is translated from the DNA. The V call is TRDV2, the J call TRDJ3; 13 bases fit TRDD3. Germline values: CDR1 GEAIGNYY, CDR2 EKD. This CDR3 spans 19 amino acids. Trimming at V came to 2 bases and at J to 5 bases, leaving 8 bases not matched to a gene. The CDR3 DNA is TGTGCCTGTGACAGTACTGGGGGATACGGGGACGGGGACACCCGACAGATGTTTTTC. It encodes CACDSTGGYGDGDTRQMFF.

In the case of this clone: A far larger clone is a single base away, which makes a read error likely. Other DNA sequences in the sample encode the same CDR3. In DNA form, the CDR3 reads TGTGCCTGTGAAGGGTGTGGAGGCTGGGGGACCGCGTACACAGATAAACTCATCTTT. Protein: CACEGCGGWGTAYTDKLIF. The rearrangement uses TRDV2 and TRDJ1, with 8 bases matching TRDD3. This CDR3 has 19 residues. CDR1 and CDR2 from the germline V gene are GEAIGNYY and EKD.

As regards this clone: This may be a read error: a much more frequent sequence differs by one nucleotide. CDR3 sequence: CACDTGGTLRYTDKLIF. CDR3 nucleotides: TGTGCCTGTGACACGGGGGGTACTCTCCGGTACACCGATAAACTCATCTTT. The J gene is TRDJ1, the V gene TRDV2; D is perhaps TRDD3 (5 bases). CDR3 length: 17 amino acids. V gave up 1 base and J gave up 0 bases, with 17 bases separating them. CDR1 and CDR2 from the germline V gene are GEAIGNYY and EKD.

About this clone itself: A much larger clone lies a single base off, so this may be a read error. This specimen includes other DNA sequences encoding the same CDR3. V usage is TRDV1 and J usage is TRDJ1; perhaps TRDD2 as D (6 bases). The CDR3 spans 21 residues. Per the germline V gene, CDR1 is TSWWSYY and CDR2 is QGS. CDR3 amino acids: CALGEISYVSGAYQGTDKLIF. Written as DNA, the CDR3 is TGTGCTCTTGGGGAAATCTCCTACGTAAGTGGGGCTTATCAGGGGACCGATAAGCTCATCTTT.

This clone was observed a few times. TCRdb records a much larger clone's protein for this DNA, with a difference at residue 3 that likely arises from a read error; the protein given is the translation of the DNA. The rearrangement links TRDV2 to TRDJ2; D not resolved. The germline CDR1 and CDR2 sequences are GEAIGNYY and EKD. The CDR3 is 16 residues long. CDR3 nucleotide sequence: TGTGCCCGTGACCCTGTACAGAGTTCCTTGACAGCACAACTCTTCTTT. Its protein product is CARDPVQSSLTAQLFF.

This clone counts as medium-sized. A much larger clone differs from this one at a single base, so this may be a read error. Other DNA sequences from this sample encode an identical CDR3 as well. This rearrangement joins TRDV2 to TRDJ3, with TRDD3 matching over 13 bases. CDR1 GEAIGNYY and CDR2 EKD come from the germline V gene. The CDR3 is 20 amino acids. CDR3 protein: CACDTVLGDTRSWDTRQMFF. CDR3 nucleotides: TGTGCCTGTGACACCGTACTGGGGGATACGCGCTCCTGGGACACCCGCCAGATGTTTTTC.

In regard to this clone: A far larger clone is a single base away, which makes a read error likely. The same CDR3 arises from other DNA sequences in this sample as well. The chain couples TRDV2 to TRDJ3, with TRDD3 identical over 12 bases. The CDR3 totals 22 residues. V shed 4 bases, J shed 1 base, and the junction held 16 bases outside the gene matches. The germline gives CDR1 GEAIGNYY, CDR2 EKD. The CDR3 region has the DNA TGTGCCTGTGATGGGGAACTGGGGGATACCCTCTGGTGGTCCTGGGACACCCGACAGATGTTTTTC. The encoded protein is CACDGELGDTLWWSWDTRQMFF.

This clone is large in the sample. Other nucleotide sequences in the sample specify the same CDR3. The chain has TRDV2 and TRDJ1; 7 nucleotides line up with TRDD3. In germline, CDR1 is GEAIGNYY, CDR2 EKD. J was trimmed by 1 base and V by 1 base; bases with no gene match: 2. The CDR3 covers 14 residues. CDR3 amino acids: CACDTGDPTDKLIF. CDR3 nucleotide sequence: TGTGCCTGTGACACGGGGGATCCCACCGATAAACTCATCTTT.

Worth noting for this clone: A read error may explain this, as a much larger clone is one base away. Other DNA sequences of this sample code for an identical CDR3. This chain joins TRDV2 and TRDJ3; 12 bases line up with TRDD3. CDR1 GEAIGNYY and CDR2 EKD come from the germline V gene. The CDR3 contains 18 residues. Here the CDR3 reads CACDAWGIRSWDTRQMFF. DNA for the CDR3: TGTGCCTGTGATGCCTGGGGGATACGCTCCTGGGACACCCGGCAGATGTTTTTC.